Below, 6 T cell receptor beta chains from the same sample are listed, as sequenced in a study of neurological immune-mediated disorders. TCRdb processed the 5' RACE reads anew with MiXCR; each CDR3 protein has one entry. In the table there are approximately 86,000 distinct CDR3 sequences, just over 2.5% of which are singletons. Sample: PBMCs. These receptors were taken from a woman between 25 and 40 years old with multiple sclerosis.

This clonotype showed up many times. V and J are TRBV7-6 and TRBJ1-2; D perhaps matches TRBD1 (6 bases). Germline V gene data show CDR1 as SGHVS and CDR2 as FNYEAQ. The length of the CDR3 is 15 residues. Trimming stripped 1 base from V and 8 bases from J, with 17 bases between. In nucleotides, the CDR3 is TGTGCCAGCAGCTTAGGGAACAGGGCGTCCGGAGGCTACACCTTC. Translated, it gives CASSLGNRASGGYTF.

This clonotype was seen ten or more times. The DNA of the CDR3 is TGTGCCAGCAGTTTACGGTCGACTAGCGGGGTCAATGAGCAGTTCTTC. Amino acids: CASSLRSTSGVNEQFF. This sequence joins TRBV12-3 or TRBV12-4 and TRBJ2-1, with 11 nucleotides matching TRBD2. V lost 2 bases and J lost 6; bases outside the gene matches: 6. The CDR3 runs 16 residues.

This clonotype was found many times. The chain has TRBV21-1 and TRBJ2-5; no check of the table's D call, TRBD2, against the DNA was made. TRBV21-1 has pseudogene status. This CDR3 has 16 residues. DNA of the CDR3: TGTGCCAGCAAGGGGTACGGGCCTACGGGGCAAGAGACCCAGTACTTC. It translates to CASKGYGPTGQETQYF.

Ten or more counts support this clonotype. CDR3 DNA sequence: TGCGCCAGCAGCTTCTCCGAAACTAGCACAGATACGCAGTATTTT. Translated, it gives CASSFSETSTDTQYF. The chain employs TRBV5-1 and TRBJ2-3; D remains ambiguous. Trimming pared 2 bases from V and 0 bases from J, leaving 10 bases between. The germline V gene encodes CDR1 SGHRS and CDR2 YFSETQ. The CDR3 contains 15 residues.

The chain couples TRBV28 to TRBJ2-2; 11 bases fit TRBD2. The germline gives CDR1 MDHEN, CDR2 SYDVKM. The V and J ends lost 0 bases and 6 bases, in that order; junction bases with no gene match: 6. CDR3 length: 17 amino acids. The CDR3: CASSLWRLAGGPGELFF. The CDR3 bases are TGTGCCAGCAGTTTATGGCGGCTAGCGGGAGGTCCCGGGGAGCTGTTTTTT.

This clonotype appeared many times. This chain links TRBV3-1 with TRBJ2-7; D assignment may be TRBD1 or TRBD2 (5 bases each). This CDR3 spans 17 amino acids. Per the germline V gene, CDR1 is LGHDT and CDR2 is YNNKEL (reference sequence). V shed 1 base and J shed 2 bases, with 18 bases lying between them. The CDR3 here is CASSQAVSGKGPYEQYF. Here the CDR3 DNA reads TGTGCCAGCAGCCAAGCTGTAAGCGGCAAGGGGCCCTACGAGCAGTACTTC.